Listed here is a single T cell receptor (beta chain). The CDR3 has 13 amino acids. CDR1 GTSNPN and CDR2 SVGIG come from the germline V gene (reference sequence). V lost 0 bases, J lost 9 bases, and 15 bases lay in between. Profiling relied on immunoSEQ multiplex PCR, and the TCRdb table lists in-frame clones only, not all of them. The sample has 140,000 to 150,000 clones; under 95% are singletons. The sample belongs to a study of control samples from healthy donors and cancer patients. V is TRBV30 and J is TRBJ2-7; tentatively, D is TRBD1 or TRBD2 (5 bases each). What was sequenced was blood. This sequence was found in a man between 18 and 29 years old in good health. The chain's CDR3 is CAWSVPMGERQYF. The CDR3 region has the DNA TGTGCCTGGAGTGTACCTATGGGGGAGAGGCAGTACTTC.